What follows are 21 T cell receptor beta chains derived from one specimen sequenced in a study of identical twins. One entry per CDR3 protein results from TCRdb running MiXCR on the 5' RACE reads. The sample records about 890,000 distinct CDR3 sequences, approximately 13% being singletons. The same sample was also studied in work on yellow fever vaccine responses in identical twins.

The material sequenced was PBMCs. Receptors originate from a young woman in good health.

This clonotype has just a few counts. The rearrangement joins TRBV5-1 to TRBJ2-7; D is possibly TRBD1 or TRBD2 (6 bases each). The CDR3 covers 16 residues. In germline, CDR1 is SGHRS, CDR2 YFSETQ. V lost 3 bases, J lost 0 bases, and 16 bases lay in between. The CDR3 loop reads CASSSGASRSSYEQYF. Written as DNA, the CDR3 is TGCGCCAGCAGCTCGGGGGCGTCGCGGAGCTCCTACGAGCAGTACTTC.

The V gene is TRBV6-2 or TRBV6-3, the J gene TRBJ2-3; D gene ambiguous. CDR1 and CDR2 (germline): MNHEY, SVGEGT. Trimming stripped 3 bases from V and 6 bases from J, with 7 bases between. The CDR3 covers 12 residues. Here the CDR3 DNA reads TGTGCCAGCAGTTATTGGCGGGATACGCAGTATTTT. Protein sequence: CASSYWRDTQYF.

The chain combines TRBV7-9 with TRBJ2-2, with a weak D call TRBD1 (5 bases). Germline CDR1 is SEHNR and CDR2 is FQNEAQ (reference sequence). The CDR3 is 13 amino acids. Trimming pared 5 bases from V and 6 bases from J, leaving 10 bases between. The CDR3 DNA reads TGTGCCAGCAGCAAGCCAGGGCCCGGGGAGCTGTTTTTT. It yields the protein CASSKPGPGELFF.

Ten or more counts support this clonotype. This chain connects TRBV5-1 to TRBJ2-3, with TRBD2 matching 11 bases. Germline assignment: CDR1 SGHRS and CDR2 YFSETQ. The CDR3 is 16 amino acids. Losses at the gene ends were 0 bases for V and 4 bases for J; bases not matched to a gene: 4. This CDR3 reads CASSLESSGGSDTQYF. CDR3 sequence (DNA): TGCGCCAGCAGCTTGGAATCTAGCGGGGGGTCAGATACGCAGTATTTT. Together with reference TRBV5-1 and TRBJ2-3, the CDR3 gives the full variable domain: KAGVTQTPRYLIKTRGQQVTLSCSPISGHRSVSWYQQTPGQGLQFLFEYFSETQRNKGNFPGRFSGRQFSNSRSEMNVSTLELGDSALYLCASSLESSGGSDTQYFGPGTRLTVL.

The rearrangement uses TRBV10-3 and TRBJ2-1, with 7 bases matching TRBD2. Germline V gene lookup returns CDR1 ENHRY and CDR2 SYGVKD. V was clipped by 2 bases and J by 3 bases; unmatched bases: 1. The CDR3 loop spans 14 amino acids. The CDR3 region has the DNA TGTGCCATCAGTGAGGGACTAGACTACAATGAGCAGTTCTTC. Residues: CAISEGLDYNEQFF.

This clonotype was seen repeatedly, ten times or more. The CDR3 bases are TGTGCCAGCAGCGTAGGCGGGAGGGCTGGTGATACGCAGTATTTT. It specifies CASSVGGRAGDTQYF. The rearrangement joins TRBV9 to TRBJ2-3, with TRBD2 matching over 9 bases. This CDR3 contains 15 residues. The germline V gene has CDR1 SGDLS and CDR2 YYNGEE. After removal of 0 bases from V and 6 bases from J, the junction contained 5 bases not matched to a gene.

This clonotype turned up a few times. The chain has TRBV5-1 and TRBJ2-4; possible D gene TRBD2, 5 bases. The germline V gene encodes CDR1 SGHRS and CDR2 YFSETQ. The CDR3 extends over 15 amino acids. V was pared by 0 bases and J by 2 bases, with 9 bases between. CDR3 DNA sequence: TGCGCCAGCAGCTTGGACGGGATGCCCAAAAACATTCAGTACTTC. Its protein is CASSLDGMPKNIQYF.

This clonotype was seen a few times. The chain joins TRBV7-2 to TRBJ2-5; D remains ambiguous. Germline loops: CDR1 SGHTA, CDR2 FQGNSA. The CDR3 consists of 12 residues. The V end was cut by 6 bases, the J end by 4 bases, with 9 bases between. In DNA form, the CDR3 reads TGTGCCAGCAGTCCGAACGGAGAGACCCAGTACTTC. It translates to CASSPNGETQYF.

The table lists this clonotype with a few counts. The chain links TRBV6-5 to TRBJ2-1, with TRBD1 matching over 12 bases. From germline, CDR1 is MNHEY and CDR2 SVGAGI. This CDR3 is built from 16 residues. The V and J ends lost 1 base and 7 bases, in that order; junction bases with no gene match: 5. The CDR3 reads CASSYLMGQGANEQFF. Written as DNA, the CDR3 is TGTGCCAGCAGTTACTTGATGGGACAGGGGGCGAATGAGCAGTTCTTC.

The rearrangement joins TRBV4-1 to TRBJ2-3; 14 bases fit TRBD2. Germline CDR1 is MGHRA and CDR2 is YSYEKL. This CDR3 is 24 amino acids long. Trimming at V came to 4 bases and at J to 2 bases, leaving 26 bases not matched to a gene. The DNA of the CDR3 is TGCGCCAGCAGCCCATCGGGGTGGCGACCGGGACTAGCGGGAGTCATGGGGATCACAGATACGCAGTATTTT. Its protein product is CASSPSGWRPGLAGVMGITDTQYF.

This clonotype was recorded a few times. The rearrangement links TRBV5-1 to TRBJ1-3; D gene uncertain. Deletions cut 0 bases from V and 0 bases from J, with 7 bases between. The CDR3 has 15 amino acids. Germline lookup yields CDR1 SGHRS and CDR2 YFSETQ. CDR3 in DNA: TGCGCCAGCAGCTTGGAGGGAATCTCTGGAAACACCATATATTTT. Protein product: CASSLEGISGNTIYF.

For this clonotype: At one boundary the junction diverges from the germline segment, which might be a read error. The CDR3 reads CCARDGGREIHEQYF. The CDR3 DNA follows: TGCTGTGCTAGAGATGGGGGGCGGGAAATCCACGAGCAGTACTTC. The chain employs TRBV20-1 and TRBJ2-7; possibly TRBD1 or TRBD2 for D (6 bases each). The CDR3 length is 15 residues. Per the germline V gene, CDR1 is DFQATT and CDR2 is SNEGSKA (reference sequence).

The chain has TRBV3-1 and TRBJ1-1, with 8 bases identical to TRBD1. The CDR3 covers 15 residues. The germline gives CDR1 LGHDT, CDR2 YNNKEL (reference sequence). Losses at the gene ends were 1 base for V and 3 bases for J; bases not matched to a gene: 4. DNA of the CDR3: TGTGCCAGCAGCCAAGCGACAGGGGTTCACACTGAAGCTTTCTTT. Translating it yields CASSQATGVHTEAFF.

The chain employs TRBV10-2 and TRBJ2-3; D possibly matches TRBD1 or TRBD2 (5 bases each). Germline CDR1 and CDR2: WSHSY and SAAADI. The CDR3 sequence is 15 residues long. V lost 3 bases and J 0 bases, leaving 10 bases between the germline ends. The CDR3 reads CASSEVGVSTDTQYF. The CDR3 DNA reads TGCGCCAGCAGTGAAGTGGGGGTGAGCACAGATACGCAGTATTTT.

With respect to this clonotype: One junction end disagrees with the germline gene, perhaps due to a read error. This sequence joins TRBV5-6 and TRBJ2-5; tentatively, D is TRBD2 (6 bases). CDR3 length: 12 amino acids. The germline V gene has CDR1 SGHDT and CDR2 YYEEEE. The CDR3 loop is CAISPGLPTQYF. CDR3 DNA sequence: TGTGCCATCAGCCCCGGACTACCGACCCAGTACTTC.

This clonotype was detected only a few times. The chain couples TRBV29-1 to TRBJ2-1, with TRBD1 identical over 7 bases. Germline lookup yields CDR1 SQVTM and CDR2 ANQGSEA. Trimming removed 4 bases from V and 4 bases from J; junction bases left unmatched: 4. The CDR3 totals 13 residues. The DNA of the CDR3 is TGCAGCGTTGGGCCGGGACAGTACAATGAGCAGTTCTTC. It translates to CSVGPGQYNEQFF.

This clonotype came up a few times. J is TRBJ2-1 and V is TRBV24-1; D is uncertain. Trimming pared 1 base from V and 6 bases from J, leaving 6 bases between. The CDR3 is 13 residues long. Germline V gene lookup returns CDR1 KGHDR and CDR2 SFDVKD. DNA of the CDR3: TGTGCCACCAGTGATTTTGGAGCCAATGAGCAGTTCTTC. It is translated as CATSDFGANEQFF.

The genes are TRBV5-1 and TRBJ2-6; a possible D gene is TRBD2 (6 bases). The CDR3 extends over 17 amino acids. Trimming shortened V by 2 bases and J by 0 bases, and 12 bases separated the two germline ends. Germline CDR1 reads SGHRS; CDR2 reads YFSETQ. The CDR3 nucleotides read TGCGCCAGCAGCTTCCGGGGGTCAAGCTCTGGGGCCAACGTCCTGACTTTC. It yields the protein CASSFRGSSSGANVLTF.

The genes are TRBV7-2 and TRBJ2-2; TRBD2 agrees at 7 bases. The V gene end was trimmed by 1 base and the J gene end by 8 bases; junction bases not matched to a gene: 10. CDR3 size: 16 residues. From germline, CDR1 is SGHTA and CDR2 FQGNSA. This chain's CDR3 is CASSLGPAGVAGELFF. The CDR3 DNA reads TGTGCCAGCAGCTTAGGACCTGCGGGAGTAGCAGGGGAGCTGTTTTTT.

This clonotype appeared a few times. CDR3: CASRGVGLSSAFF. CDR3 sequence (DNA): TGTGCCAGCAGGGGGGTTGGATTGTCTTCAGCTTTCTTT. V is TRBV2 and J is TRBJ1-1; tentatively, D is TRBD1 (5 bases). Trimming took off 6 bases at V and 10 bases at J, with 18 bases between the two ends. Germline loops: CDR1 SNHLY, CDR2 FYNNEI. CDR3 length: 13 amino acids.

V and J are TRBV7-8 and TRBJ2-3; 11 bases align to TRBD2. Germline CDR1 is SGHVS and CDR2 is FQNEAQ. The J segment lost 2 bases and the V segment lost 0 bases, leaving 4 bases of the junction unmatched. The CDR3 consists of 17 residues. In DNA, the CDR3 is TGTGCCAGCAGCTTAGCGCGACTAGCGGGAACCACAGATACGCAGTATTTT. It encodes CASSLARLAGTTDTQYF.